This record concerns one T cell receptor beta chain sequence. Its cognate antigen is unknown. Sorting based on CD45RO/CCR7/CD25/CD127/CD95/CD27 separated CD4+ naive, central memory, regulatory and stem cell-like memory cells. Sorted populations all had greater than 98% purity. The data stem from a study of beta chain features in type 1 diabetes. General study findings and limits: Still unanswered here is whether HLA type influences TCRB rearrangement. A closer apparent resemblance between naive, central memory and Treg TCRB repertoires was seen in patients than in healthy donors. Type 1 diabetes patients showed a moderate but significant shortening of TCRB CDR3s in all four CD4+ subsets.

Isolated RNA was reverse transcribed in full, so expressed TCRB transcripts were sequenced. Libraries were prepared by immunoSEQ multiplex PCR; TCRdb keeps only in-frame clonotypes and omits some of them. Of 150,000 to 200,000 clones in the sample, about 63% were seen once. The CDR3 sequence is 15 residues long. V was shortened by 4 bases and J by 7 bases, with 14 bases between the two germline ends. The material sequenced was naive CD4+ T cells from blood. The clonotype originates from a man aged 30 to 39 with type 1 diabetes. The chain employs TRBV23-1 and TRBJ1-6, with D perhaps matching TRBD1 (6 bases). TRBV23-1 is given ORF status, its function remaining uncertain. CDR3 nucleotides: TGCGCCAGCAGTCCTCCGACCAGGGGAAATTCACCCCTCCACTTT. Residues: CASSPPTRGNSPLHF.